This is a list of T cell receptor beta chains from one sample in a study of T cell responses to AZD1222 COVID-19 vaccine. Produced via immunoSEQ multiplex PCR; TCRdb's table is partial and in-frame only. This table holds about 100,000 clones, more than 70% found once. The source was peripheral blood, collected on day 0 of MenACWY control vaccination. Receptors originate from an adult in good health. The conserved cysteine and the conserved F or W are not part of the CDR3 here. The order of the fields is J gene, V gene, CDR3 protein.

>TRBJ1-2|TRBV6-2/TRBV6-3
ASSFGQWTEGYT
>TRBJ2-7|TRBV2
ASRQVDLSYEQY
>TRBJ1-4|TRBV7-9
ASSVDGGGFEKLF
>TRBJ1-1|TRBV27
ASSLSQGVGMNTEAF
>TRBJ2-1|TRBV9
ASSVDIGQGIPHEQF
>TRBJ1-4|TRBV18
ASSQRDRENEKLF
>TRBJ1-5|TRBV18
ASSQQGASGQPQH
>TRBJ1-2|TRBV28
ASSSSLGLQKGYT
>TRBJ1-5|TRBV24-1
ATSDSDRGSNQPQH
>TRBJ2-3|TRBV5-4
ASSPGGGPSTDTQY
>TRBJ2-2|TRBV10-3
AISGGTIGHTGELF
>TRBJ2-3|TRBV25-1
ASSGTSSSDTQY
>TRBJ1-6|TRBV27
ASTRGQGGSPLH
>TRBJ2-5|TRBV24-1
ATSDTTVQETQY
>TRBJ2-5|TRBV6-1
ASRRTGGLQETQY
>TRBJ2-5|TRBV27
ASSTRMTNQETQY
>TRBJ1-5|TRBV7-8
ASSSRRAVDQPQH
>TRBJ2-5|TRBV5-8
ASSLGDSQETQY
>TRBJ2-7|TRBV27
ASIGQGPYEQY
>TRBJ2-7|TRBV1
TSSQDPTVAGPYEQY
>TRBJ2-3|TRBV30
AWRYSVTDTQY
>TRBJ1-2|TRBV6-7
AREGCGYT
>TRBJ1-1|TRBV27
ASSPRTATTEAF
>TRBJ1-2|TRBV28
ASSLIGGVGYT
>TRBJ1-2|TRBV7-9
ASSLERLGYT
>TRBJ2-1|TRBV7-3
ASSLAVDNEQF
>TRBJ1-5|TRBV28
ASSIGQGALTYQPQH
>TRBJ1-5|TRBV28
ASSLPPTAYSNQPQH
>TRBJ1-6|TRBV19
ASSDRGQSPLH
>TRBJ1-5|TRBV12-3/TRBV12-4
ASSSGQNQH
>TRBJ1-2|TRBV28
ASSLSSNYGYT
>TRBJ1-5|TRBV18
ASSPPGQGGRNQPQH
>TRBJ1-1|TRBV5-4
ASSPVGGADTEAF
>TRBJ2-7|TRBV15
ATSRVTPYEQY
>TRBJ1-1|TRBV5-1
ASRGWGANAEAF
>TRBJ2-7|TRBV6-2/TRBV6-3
ASSFDPYEQY
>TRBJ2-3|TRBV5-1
ASSSQLAGGPGDTQY
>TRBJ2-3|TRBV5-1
ASSLGVLAGTDTQY
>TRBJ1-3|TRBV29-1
SGFRGNTIY
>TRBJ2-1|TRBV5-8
ASPRQRGREQF
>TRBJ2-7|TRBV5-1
ASSLEGSLAGGGYEQY
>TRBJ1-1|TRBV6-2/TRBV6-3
ASSRPFPDAEAF
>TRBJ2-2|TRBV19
ASKLTGELF
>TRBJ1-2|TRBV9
ASSVGWGQGYGYT
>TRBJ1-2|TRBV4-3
ASSQAETGGVYGYT
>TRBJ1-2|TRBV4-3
ASSQDYRANYGYT
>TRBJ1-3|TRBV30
ASPTGVGNTIY
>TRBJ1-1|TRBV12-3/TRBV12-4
ASSFQGNTEAF
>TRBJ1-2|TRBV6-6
ATVGIREPGDYGYT
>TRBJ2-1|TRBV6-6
ASSYKRGSQDNEQF